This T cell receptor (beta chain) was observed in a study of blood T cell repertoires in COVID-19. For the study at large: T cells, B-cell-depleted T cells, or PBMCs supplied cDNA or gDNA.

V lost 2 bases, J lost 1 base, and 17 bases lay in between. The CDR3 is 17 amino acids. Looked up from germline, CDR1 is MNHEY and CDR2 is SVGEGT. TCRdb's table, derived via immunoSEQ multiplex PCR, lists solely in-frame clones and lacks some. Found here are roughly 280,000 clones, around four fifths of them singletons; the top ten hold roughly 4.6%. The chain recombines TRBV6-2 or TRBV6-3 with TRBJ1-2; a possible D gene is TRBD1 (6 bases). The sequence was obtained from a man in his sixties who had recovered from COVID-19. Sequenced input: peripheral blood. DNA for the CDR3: TGTGCCAGCAGTTACAGGGGGAGTCTCGGCCATAACTATGGCTACACCTTC. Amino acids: CASSYRGSLGHNYGYTF.